There are a few counts of the clone carrying this T cell receptor (beta chain). Its target is not known. This sample was included in a study of T cell repertoires in cytomegalovirus infection. TCRdb used MiXCR to reprocess the reads, holding one entry per CDR3 protein. The sample consists of approximately 1,000,000 distinct CDR3 sequences, roughly 30% of them appearing once. The CDR3 contains 15 residues. Germline V gene data show CDR1 as ENHRY and CDR2 as SYGVKD. Trimming left V 2 bases short and J 0 bases short, with 8 bases between. This chain links TRBV10-3 with TRBJ2-1; D gene uncertain. The receptor comes from a human donor in good health (CMV status not recorded). Some clones in this sample may be carry-over from other donors' samples. This sample comprised cultured CD8+ T cells from PBMCs, obtained from culture after CMV antigen stimulation. CDR3 region: CAISEEEPSYNEQFF. DNA for the CDR3: TGTGCCATCAGTGAGGAGGAGCCCTCCTACAATGAGCAGTTCTTC.